These 17 T cell receptor beta chains came from one sample sequenced in a study of blood T cell repertoires in COVID-19. The method was immunoSEQ multiplex PCR; TCRdb's version includes in-frame clones alone and lacks a portion of them. The top ten hold 24% of the sample, which has more than 85,000 clones, approximately 80% seen once. The sequenced sample was peripheral blood. The receptor set was obtained from a human donor in a cohort sampled during active COVID-19.

The V call is TRBV6-5, the J call TRBJ1-1; D call uncertain. The CDR3 totals 15 residues. Trimming pared 8 bases from V and 0 bases from J, leaving 16 bases between. CDR1 MNHEY and CDR2 SVGAGI come from the germline V gene. The CDR3 DNA follows: TGTGCCAGCCATCGGGGTTTAACCCTGAACACTGAAGCTTTCTTT. Protein product: CASHRGLTLNTEAFF.

The gene calls are TRBV27 and TRBJ1-4, with no clear D. With 4 bases removed from V and 0 bases from J, the gap between germline ends came to 9 bases. Per the germline V gene, CDR1 is MNHEY and CDR2 is SMNVEV (reference sequence). The CDR3 extends over 15 amino acids. The CDR3 here is CASSSEGSTNEKLFF. CDR3 nucleotide sequence: TGTGCCAGCAGTTCGGAGGGTTCAACTAATGAAAAACTGTTTTTT. Full variable domain (remainder filled in from reference TRBV27 and TRBJ1-4): EAQVTQNPRYLITVTGKKLTVTCSQNMNHEYMSWYRQDPGLGLRQIYYSMNVEVTDKGDVPEGYKVSRKEKRNFPLILESPSPNQTSLYFCASSSEGSTNEKLFFGSGTQLSVL.

The chain is built from TRBV6-6 and TRBJ2-7; TRBD1 matches 7 bases. This CDR3 comprises 15 residues. CDR1 is MNHNY and CDR2 is SVGAGI in the germline V gene (reference sequence). V was clipped by 6 bases and J by 1 base; unmatched bases: 9. This CDR3 reads CASRKQGRMSYEQYF. The CDR3 bases are TGTGCCAGCAGGAAACAGGGGCGGATGTCCTACGAGCAGTACTTC.

The V gene is TRBV24-1, the J gene TRBJ2-2; 7 bases match TRBD1. With 2 bases clipped from V and 6 bases from J, the junction kept 5 bases outside the gene matches. The CDR3 sequence is 15 residues long. The V gene's germline CDR1 is KGHDR and CDR2 SFDVKD. CDR3 in amino acids: CATSDYPGQSGELFF. In DNA, the CDR3 is TGTGCCACCAGTGATTATCCGGGACAGTCCGGGGAGCTGTTTTTT.

This clone is classed as medium-sized. The gene calls are TRBV28 and TRBJ1-4; 9 bases fit TRBD1. The CDR3 has 14 residues. V lost 5 bases to trimming and J lost 8 bases; unmatched junction nucleotides: 6. Germline V CDR1 and CDR2: MDHEN, SYDVKM. The CDR3 is CASSRGQGEEKLFF. CDR3 nucleotide sequence: TGTGCCAGCAGTAGGGGACAGGGAGAAGAAAAACTGTTTTTT.

This chain joins TRBV9 and TRBJ1-2; TRBD1 matches at 9 bases. CDR1 and CDR2 (germline): SGDLS, YYNGEE. CDR3 length: 15 residues. With V trimmed by 4 bases and J by 5 bases, 9 bases remained unmatched. The chain's CDR3 is CASSRPRGTGYGYTF. The CDR3 DNA sequence: TGTGCCAGCAGCCGCCCCCGGGGGACAGGGTATGGCTACACCTTC.

This chain uses TRBV5-6 with TRBJ1-2; D remains ambiguous. V gave up 3 bases and J gave up 2 bases, with 8 bases separating them. Germline V gene sequence: CDR1 SGHDT, CDR2 YYEEEE. The CDR3 runs to 13 residues. For the CDR3, the DNA is TGTGCCAGCAGCTGGGAGTTGAACTATGGCTACACCTTC. Its protein product is CASSWELNYGYTF.

The rearrangement links TRBV7-2 to TRBJ2-7; TRBD2 might be the D (6 bases). The CDR3 has 13 residues. V was pared by 3 bases and J by 2 bases, with 8 bases between. Germline V CDR1 and CDR2: SGHTA, FQGNSA. The CDR3 bases are TGTGCCAGCAGCTTGGACTACACCTACGAGCAGTACTTC. Residues: CASSLDYTYEQYF.

The chain is built from TRBV12-5 and TRBJ2-3; possibly TRBD1 for D (5 bases). Deletions cut 6 bases from V and 2 bases from J, with 12 bases between. The CDR3 consists of 14 residues. Germline CDR1 is LGHNT and CDR2 is FRNRAP. The CDR3: CASGEQGSTDTQYF. The CDR3 DNA follows: TGTGCTAGTGGAGAGCAGGGTTCCACAGATACGCAGTATTTT. Looking up the rest from reference TRBV12-5 and TRBJ2-3 gives the full variable domain: DARVTQTPRHKVTEMGQEVTMRCQPILGHNTVFWYRQTMMQGLELLAYFRNRAPLDDSGMPKDRFSAEMPDATLATLKIQPSEPRDSAVYFCASGEQGSTDTQYFGPGTRLTVL.

V is TRBV5-4 and J is TRBJ1-4; 7 nucleotides line up with TRBD1. The CDR3 sequence is 13 residues long. The germline gives CDR1 SGHNT, CDR2 YYREEE (reference sequence). Trimming took 4 bases from V and 6 from J; bases not matched to a gene: 3. The CDR3 loop reads CASSLDRDEKLFF. CDR3 bases: TGTGCCAGCAGCCTCGACAGGGATGAAAAACTGTTTTTT.

The chain is built from TRBV19 and TRBJ2-7; no firm D call. Germline loops: CDR1 LNHDA, CDR2 SQIVND (reference sequence). The CDR3 loop spans 13 amino acids. The V end was cut by 5 bases, the J end by 0 bases, with 8 bases between. The CDR3 loop reads CASSAGNSYEQYF. CDR3 in DNA: TGTGCCAGTAGTGCCGGTAACTCCTACGAGCAGTACTTC.

The rearrangement links TRBV12-3 or TRBV12-4 to TRBJ2-7, with 8 bases lining up with TRBD1. The CDR3 spans 12 residues. Unmatched junction bases numbered 0, after V lost 4 bases and J lost 4 bases. This chain's CDR3 is CASSWTGYEQYF. Written as DNA, the CDR3 is TGTGCCAGCAGTTGGACAGGGTACGAGCAGTACTTC.

The chain carries TRBV24-1 and TRBJ2-7, with TRBD1 matching over 8 bases. The V gene's germline CDR1 is KGHDR and CDR2 SFDVKD. The CDR3 is 15 amino acids. The ends lost 3 bases at V and 2 bases at J; junction bases unmatched: 5. The CDR3, as DNA: TGTGCCACCAGTGATCCTCAGGGGGCTACCTACGAGCAGTACTTC. Translation gives CATSDPQGATYEQYF.

This chain links TRBV27 with TRBJ2-3; TRBD1 matches 7 bases. V dropped 3 bases and J dropped 2; count of bases not matched to a gene: 5. Looked up from germline, CDR1 is MNHEY and CDR2 is SMNVEV (reference sequence). This CDR3 has 15 residues. The CDR3 spells CASSFTGENTDTQYF. CDR3 bases: TGTGCCAGCAGTTTCACAGGGGAAAACACAGATACGCAGTATTTT.

V gene TRBV24-1 combines with J gene TRBJ2-1; no firm D call. This CDR3 has 11 residues. CDR1 and CDR2 from the germline V gene are KGHDR and SFDVKD. Trimming shortened V by 6 bases and J by 6 bases, and 5 bases separated the two germline ends. CDR3 DNA: TGTGCCACCAGTAACACCAATGAGCAGTTCTTC. It encodes CATSNTNEQFF.

The sample holds one count of this clone. This chain uses TRBV5-1 with TRBJ1-1; 10 bases map to TRBD1. Per the germline V gene, CDR1 is SGHRS and CDR2 is YFSETQ. The CDR3 runs to 14 residues. With V trimmed by 0 bases and J by 6 bases, 2 bases remained unmatched. CDR3 in DNA: TGCGCCAGCAGCTTGGTCGGACAGGGGGCTGAAGCTTTCTTT. As protein: CASSLVGQGAEAFF. Full variable domain (remainder filled in from reference TRBV5-1 and TRBJ1-1): KAGVTQTPRYLIKTRGQQVTLSCSPISGHRSVSWYQQTPGQGLQFLFEYFSETQRNKGNFPGRFSGRQFSNSRSEMNVSTLELGDSALYLCASSLVGQGAEAFFGQGTRLTVV.

This chain connects TRBV29-1 to TRBJ2-1, with TRBD1 as a possible D gene (5 bases). The CDR3 extends over 14 amino acids. With 5 bases removed from V and 4 bases from J, the gap between germline ends came to 15 bases. Per germline, CDR1 SQVTM and CDR2 ANQGSEA. Written as DNA, the CDR3 is TGCAGCGTTCGGAAGGACACTACGTACAATGAGCAGTTCTTC. Protein: CSVRKDTTYNEQFF.